Sequencing of this TCR beta chain was carried out in a study of tumor-infiltrating lymphocytes in primary liver carcinoma. Study at large: Patients were men and women aged 30 to 69 years.

About this clonotype itself: At one end the junction does not follow the germline gene, possibly because of a read error.

The CDR3 is 12 residues long. The germline V gene encodes CDR1 SGHAT and CDR2 FQNNGV. The blood RNA (from unsorted whole blood) was obtained, and germline DNA was also extracted. A constant-region primer served to make TCR beta cDNA from about 530 ng total RNA. A slightly modified ARM-PCR protocol with three nested multiplex PCR rounds produced these TCR beta libraries. Rounds one and two of PCR, each of roughly 10 cycles, were primed with TRBV1-TRBV30 forward primers and a C-beta reverse primer. MiXCR, run by TCRdb on the multiplex PCR reads, gives a single entry per CDR3 protein. The sample comprises 300,000 to 350,000 distinct CDR3 sequences, 65% of which are singletons, and about 6.5% rests with the top ten.

This receptor was taken from a man aged 40-55 years with primary liver carcinoma and hepatitis B virus infection. This rearrangement joins TRBV11-2 to TRBJ2-5; no clear D. Sequencing input: peripheral blood. In DNA, the CDR3 is TGTGCCAGCACCATGGACGAAGAGATCCAGTACTTC. Its translation: CASTMDEEIQYF.